A single sample gave rise to the 20 T cell receptor beta chains below, sequenced in a study of T cells in Graves' hyperthyroidism and ophthalmopathy. TCR beta CDR3 region amplification was performed from RNA transcripts. An initial round of RT-PCR targeting the TCR CDR3 relied on the HTBI primer set. One entry per CDR3 protein, called by TCRdb with MiXCR from the multiplex PCR reads. The sample gives around 350,000 distinct CDR3 sequences, just under 25% of which show up once; 73% is in the top ten. The sample taken for sequencing was blood. The receptors here all came from a man aged 45 to 65 with Graves' hyperthyroidism.

This clonotype was observed a few times. The J gene is TRBJ2-1, the V gene TRBV29-1; no reliable D call. Germline CDR1 and CDR2: SQVTM and ANQGSEA. V lost 6 bases and J 2 bases, leaving 8 bases between the germline ends. This CDR3 region has 12 residues. CDR3 loop: CSVARTYNEQFF. The CDR3 DNA is TGCAGCGTGGCCAGAACCTACAATGAGCAGTTCTTC.

The chain links TRBV5-1 to TRBJ2-6; possibly TRBD2 for D (5 bases). Between the trimmed V and J ends, which lost 3 bases and 0 bases, there was a span of 16 bases. The CDR3 spans 18 residues. Germline V gene sequence: CDR1 SGHRS, CDR2 YFSETQ. The CDR3 spells CASSSTGVQYSGANVLTF. CDR3 sequence (DNA): TGCGCCAGCAGCTCCACCGGGGTCCAGTACTCTGGGGCCAACGTCCTGACTTTC.

This CDR3 reads CASSLVAVNEKLFF. Here the CDR3 DNA reads TGTGCCAGCAGCTTGGTAGCGGTTAATGAAAAACTGTTTTTT. The chain is built from TRBV5-6 and TRBJ1-4; D not resolved. The CDR3 totals 14 residues. Between the trimmed V and J ends, which lost 0 bases and 4 bases, there was a span of 7 bases. The germline V gene encodes CDR1 SGHDT and CDR2 YYEEEE.

The chain employs TRBV18 and TRBJ2-1; TRBD1 matches 7 bases. Germline V gives CDR1 KGHSH, CDR2 LQKENI. CDR3 length equals 13 residues. Unmatched junction bases numbered 8, after V lost 3 bases and J lost 12 bases. CDR3 residues: CASSPRGRESQFF. DNA of the CDR3: TGTGCCAGCTCACCTAGGGGGCGCGAGTCGCAGTTCTTC.

This clonotype was detected a few times. The chain employs TRBV5-1 and TRBJ2-1; D might be TRBD2 (6 bases). The CDR3 is made up of 14 amino acids. Trimming pared 5 bases from V and 1 base from J, leaving 10 bases between. Germline V gene sequence: CDR1 SGHRS, CDR2 YFSETQ. The CDR3 loop is CASRDGTSYNEQFF. The CDR3 bases are TGCGCCAGCAGGGACGGGACTTCCTACAATGAGCAGTTCTTC. Together with reference TRBV5-1 and TRBJ2-1, the CDR3 gives the full variable domain: KAGVTQTPRYLIKTRGQQVTLSCSPISGHRSVSWYQQTPGQGLQFLFEYFSETQRNKGNFPGRFSGRQFSNSRSEMNVSTLELGDSALYLCASRDGTSYNEQFFGPGTRLTVL.

The chain employs TRBV27 and TRBJ2-5; tentatively, D is TRBD2 (6 bases). Trimming cost V 6 bases and J 0 bases, with 14 bases left between them. The CDR3 runs to 15 residues. In germline, CDR1 is MNHEY, CDR2 SMNVEV (reference sequence). CDR3 in DNA: TGTGCCAGCAGATCTAGCGCAGAGTACCAAGAGACCCAGTACTTC. This encodes CASRSSAEYQETQYF.

This clonotype appeared many times. The chain uses TRBV7-2 and TRBJ2-1; the D is unclear. This CDR3 has 15 amino acids. The germline CDR1 and CDR2 sequences are SGHTA and FQGNSA. V lost 4 bases and J lost 7, with 17 bases in between. CDR3 sequence reads: CASSSRRGGSNEQFF. The CDR3 DNA reads TGTGCCAGCAGCTCTCGGCGAGGCGGATCGAATGAGCAGTTCTTC. Looking up the rest from reference TRBV7-2 and TRBJ2-1 gives the full variable domain: GAGVSQSPSNKVTEKGKDVELRCDPISGHTALYWYRQSLGQGLEFLIYFQGNSAPDKSGLPSDRFSAERTGGSVSTLTIQRTQQEDSAVYLCASSSRRGGSNEQFFGPGTRLTVL.

Comments on this clonotype: Possible read error: a much larger clone is one base away. The chain is built from TRBV2 and TRBJ1-2, with D tentatively TRBD1 (5 bases). The CDR3 totals 14 residues. CDR1 and CDR2 from the germline V gene are SNHLY and FYNNEI. Trimming pared 4 bases from V and 8 bases from J, leaving 17 bases between. The CDR3 DNA is TGTGCCAGCAGTGTGGGCAGGGCGTTGAGCGGCTACACCTTC. Translation gives CASSVGRALSGYTF.

CDR3 in DNA: TGTGCCAGCAGTTTCGGCAGGAGGGTTCTCTACGAGCAGTACTTC. This translates into CASSFGRRVLYEQYF. This chain links TRBV12-3 or TRBV12-4 with TRBJ2-7; maybe TRBD2 (6 bases). The V end was cut by 3 bases, the J end by 3 bases, with 15 bases between. The CDR3 extends over 15 amino acids.

The genes are TRBV5-1 and TRBJ2-3; weak D call: TRBD2 (7 bases). V was cut by 4 bases and J by 2 bases, with 14 bases left in between. The CDR3 runs 15 residues. In germline, CDR1 is SGHRS, CDR2 YFSETQ. CDR3 protein: CASSTGGRITDTQYF. The CDR3 DNA reads TGCGCCAGCAGCACCGGGGGGCGGATCACAGATACGCAGTATTTT.

This clonotype was recorded a few times. The V gene is TRBV7-9, the J gene TRBJ2-1, with a tentative D call TRBD2 (5 bases). Trimming took 5 bases from V and 8 from J, leaving 19 bases between them. Germline V gene data show CDR1 as SEHNR and CDR2 as FQNEAQ (reference sequence). This CDR3 region has 15 residues. CDR3 bases: TGTGCCAGCAGCCTAGGAGGACGGAGCTCGGATGAGCAGTTCTTC. Amino acid sequence: CASSLGGRSSDEQFF.

V is TRBV20-1 and J is TRBJ2-7; possibly TRBD2 for D (6 bases). The CDR3 has 16 amino acids. V lost 2 bases and J 4 bases, leaving 21 bases between the germline ends. Germline lookup yields CDR1 DFQATT and CDR2 SNEGSKA (reference sequence). CDR3 in amino acids: CSARSPSSRERYEQYF. CDR3 sequence (DNA): TGCAGTGCTAGATCTCCTTCCAGCCGGGAGAGGTACGAGCAGTACTTC.

This clonotype was detected ten times or more. The chain employs TRBV11-3 and TRBJ2-1, with D tentatively TRBD2 (7 bases). Germline V lookup: CDR1 SGHNT, CDR2 YENEEA. The germline V and J ends were trimmed by 1 base and 0 bases, with 13 bases remaining between them. CDR3 length: 17 amino acids. CDR3 sequence reads: CASSLGGGGLSYNEQFF. DNA of the CDR3: TGTGCCAGCAGCTTAGGGGGGGGCGGTCTCTCCTACAATGAGCAGTTCTTC.

The chain couples TRBV6-1 to TRBJ1-5; D is uncertain. The V gene lost 6 bases and the J gene lost 1 base, with 19 bases spanning the gap. This CDR3 is built from 17 residues. The germline gives CDR1 MNHNS, CDR2 SASEGT. CDR3 nucleotide sequence: TGTGCCAGCAGCCCCGTCGGGCGGCAAGGGAGCAATCAGCCCCAGCATTTT. This translates into CASSPVGRQGSNQPQHF.

This clonotype was seen many times. The V and J genes are TRBV11-3 and TRBJ2-3; 7 nucleotides agree with TRBD2. The CDR3 is made up of 16 amino acids. CDR1 and CDR2 (germline): SGHNT, YENEEA. The V segment lost 1 base and the J segment 4 bases; nucleotides outside the gene matches: 8. In DNA, the CDR3 is TGTGCCAGCAGCTTAGTTCTGGGGGGGTCCGCAGATACGCAGTATTTT. Translated: CASSLVLGGSADTQYF.

This clonotype was observed once. This may be a read error, as it is one base from a much larger clone. The chain joins TRBV27 to TRBJ2-2; D is ambiguous. Trimming pared 6 bases from V and 1 base from J, leaving 9 bases between. Germline-derived CDR1 and CDR2 are MNHEY and SMNVEV (reference sequence). This CDR3 region has 14 residues. The CDR3, as DNA: TGTGCCAGCAGATTACCAGGGAACACCGGGGAGCTGTTTTTT. This encodes CASRLPGNTGELFF.

This clonotype has a count of ten or more. The chain is built from TRBV12-3 or TRBV12-4 and TRBJ1-1; the D gene is possibly TRBD1 (5 bases). V shed 1 base and J shed 4 bases, with 7 bases lying between them. The CDR3 extends over 13 amino acids. The CDR3 sequence is CASSLGGGTEAFF. DNA of the CDR3: TGTGCCAGCAGTTTAGGTGGGGGCACTGAAGCTTTCTTT.

In the case of this clonotype: A much larger clone lies one base from this, so it may be a read error. The genes are TRBV28 and TRBJ2-3; 7 bases are shared with TRBD1. The CDR3 contains 15 residues. The V gene's germline CDR1 is MDHEN and CDR2 SYDVKM. CDR3 sequence (DNA): TGTGCCAGCAGTTTCTCAGGGGGAAGCACAGATACGCGGTATTTT. It is translated as CASSFSGGSTDTRYF.

As to this clonotype: A much more abundant neighbour one base away suggests this may be a read error. V and J are TRBV7-2 and TRBJ2-5, with 8 bases matching TRBD1. Per germline, CDR1 SGHTA and CDR2 FQGNSA. CDR3 length equals 15 residues. Trimming at V came to 3 bases and at J to 9 bases, leaving 12 bases not matched to a gene. CDR3 bases: TGTGCCAGCAGCTTCTGGTCCAGGGGGCGTGAGGCCCAGTACTTC. This gives the protein CASSFWSRGREAQYF.

This clonotype has just a few counts. The chain employs TRBV12-3 or TRBV12-4 and TRBJ2-1, with D tentatively TRBD1 (6 bases). V was shortened by 6 bases and J by 7 bases, with 16 bases between the two germline ends. This CDR3 spans 14 amino acids. CDR3 in amino acids: CASRSTLRGNEQFF. The CDR3 DNA reads TGTGCCAGCAGATCTACTCTCAGGGGTAATGAGCAGTTCTTC.